These T cell receptor beta chains were read from a single sample in a study of shared clonotypes between healthy human individuals. The data were produced by immunoSEQ multiplex PCR, yet TCRdb's version contains in-frame clones alone and is incomplete. The sample holds 2 million to 2.5 million clones; 95% are singletons and the top ten take 0.13%. The sample comprised naive CD4+ T cells sorted from blood. Receptors were obtained from a man aged 18 to 29 in good health. CDR3s include the opening cysteine and the closing phenylalanine or tryptophan. A D gene is named only where the DNA matches it firmly. Clone size is not always given. Where it is, it says once, few, many or a class for expanded clones.

DNA	CDR3	D	V	size	J
TGTGCCAGCCTCCCGGACAGGGGAGGTGATCAGACCCAGTACTTC	CASLPDRGGDQTQYF	TRBD1	TRBV27	-	TRBJ2-5
TGTGCCAGCACCTCTATGGCTGGGGCTTCTTGGGAAAAACTGTTTTTT	CASTSMAGASWEKLFF	-	TRBV28	-	TRBJ1-4
TGTGCAAGTCGCTTCCGATGGGTCCTTAGCAATCAGCCCCAGCATTTT	CASRFRWVLSNQPQHF	-	TRBV12-2	-	TRBJ1-5
TGTGCCAGCAGCCCCGACAGGGGTTCGACCCAGCATTTT	CASSPDRGSTQHF	TRBD1	TRBV5-4	-	TRBJ1-5
TGTGCCAGTAGTATCTACGGGACAGCTAACTATGGCTACACCTTC	CASSIYGTANYGYTF	TRBD1	TRBV19	-	TRBJ1-2
TGCGCCAGCAGCTATCCGGTGTACACCGGGGAGCTGTTTTTT	CASSYPVYTGELFF	-	TRBV5-1	-	TRBJ2-2
TGTGCCACTTTGCCGGGACAGCGCTACGAGCAGTACTTC	CATLPGQRYEQYF	TRBD1	TRBV6-1	-	TRBJ2-7
TGTGCCAGCAGCCCCCCAGGGCCCAGCTATGGCTACACCTTC	CASSPPGPSYGYTF	-	TRBV7-2	-	TRBJ1-2
TGTGCCAGCAGCTGGGGACTTCTTTGGCCAGATACGCAGTATTTT	CASSWGLLWPDTQYF	-	TRBV5-4	-	TRBJ2-3
TGCGCCAGCAGCCTAGATCTGACAGTCTCACCCCTCCACTTT	CASSLDLTVSPLHF	-	TRBV4-1	-	TRBJ1-6
TGTGCCAGCAGTTTTCTCGTTTTAACCCGGCGCGACCCTTTAGAGACAGAACTCGACGAGCAGTACTTC	CASSFLVLTRRDPLETELDEQYF	-	TRBV28	-	TRBJ2-7
TGTGCCAGCAGTTTATCCTGGACAGGAAATGAAAAACTGTTTTTT	CASSLSWTGNEKLFF	TRBD1	TRBV27	-	TRBJ1-4
TGTGCCAGCAGCTTACGGGACTGGGACTACGAGCAGTACTTC	CASSLRDWDYEQYF	-	TRBV7-2	once	TRBJ2-7
TGTGCCAGCAGTTTGAGTGGGAGTCGCTATGGCTACACCTTC	CASSLSGSRYGYTF	-	TRBV28	-	TRBJ1-2
TGTGCCAGCAGTTACTCGAACAGACCCGATGGCTACACCTTC	CASSYSNRPDGYTF	-	TRBV6-5	-	TRBJ1-2
TGTGCCAGCAGTGCGGGGCAGGGTGGCACTGAAGCTTTCTTT	CASSAGQGGTEAFF	-	TRBV6-1	-	TRBJ1-1